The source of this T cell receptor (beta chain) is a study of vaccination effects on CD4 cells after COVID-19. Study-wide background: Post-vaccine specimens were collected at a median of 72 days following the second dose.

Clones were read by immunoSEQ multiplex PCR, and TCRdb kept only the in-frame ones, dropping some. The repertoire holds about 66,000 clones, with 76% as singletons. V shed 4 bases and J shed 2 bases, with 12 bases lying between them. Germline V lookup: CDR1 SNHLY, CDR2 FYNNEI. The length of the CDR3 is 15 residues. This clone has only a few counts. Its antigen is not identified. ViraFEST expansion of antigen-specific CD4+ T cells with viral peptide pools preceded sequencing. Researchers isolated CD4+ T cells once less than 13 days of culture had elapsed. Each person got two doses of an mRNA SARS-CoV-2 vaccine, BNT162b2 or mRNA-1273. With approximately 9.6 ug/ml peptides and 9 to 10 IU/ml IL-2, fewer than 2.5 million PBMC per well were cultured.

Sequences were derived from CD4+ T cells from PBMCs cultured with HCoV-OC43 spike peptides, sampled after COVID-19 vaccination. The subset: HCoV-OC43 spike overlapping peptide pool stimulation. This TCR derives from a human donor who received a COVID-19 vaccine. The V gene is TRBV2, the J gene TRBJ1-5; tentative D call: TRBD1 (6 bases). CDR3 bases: TGTGCCAGCAGTGCCGAGACAGGTGGCAATCAGCCCCAGCATTTT. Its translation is CASSAETGGNQPQHF. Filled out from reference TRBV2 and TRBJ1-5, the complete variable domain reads EPEVTQTPSHQVTQMGQEVILRCVPISNHLYFYWYRQILGQKVEFLVSFYNNEISEKSEIFDDQFSVERPDGSNFTLKIRSTKLEDSAMYFCASSAETGGNQPQHFGDGTRLSIL.